A single sample is the source of the 25 T cell receptor beta chains below, sequenced in a study of T cells in Graves' hyperthyroidism and ophthalmopathy. TCR beta CDR3 regions were amplified from RNA transcripts. Using the HTBI primer set, a first-round RT-PCR was run on the TCR CDR3. TCRdb used MiXCR to reprocess the multiplex PCR reads, holding one entry per CDR3 protein. The sample lists hundreds of thousands of distinct CDR3 sequences; around 38% were seen once. Input material: blood. These TCRs come from a young man with Graves' hyperthyroidism.

To note about this clonotype: The junction and the germline gene differ at one end; a read error may be behind it. The rearrangement uses TRBV6-2 or TRBV6-3 and TRBJ1-1, with 9 bases aligning to TRBD1. Germline V CDR1 and CDR2: MNHEY, SVGEGT. This CDR3 is built from 17 residues. The CDR3, as DNA: TGTGCCGGCAGTTCCCTCGGGACAGGGCTTATGAACACTGAAGCTTTCTTT. It translates to CAGSSLGTGLMNTEAFF.

This sequence joins TRBV7-9 and TRBJ2-7; tentative D call: TRBD2 (5 bases). Germline V lookup: CDR1 SEHNR, CDR2 FQNEAQ (reference sequence). The length of the CDR3 is 16 residues. V lost 5 bases to trimming and J lost 1 base, with 18 bases between them. The CDR3 DNA follows: TGTGCCAGCAGCCAAGACGGGGTTGACGAATCCTACGAGCAGTACTTC. It codes for CASSQDGVDESYEQYF.

The chain is built from TRBV2 and TRBJ2-7; no clear D. This CDR3 contains 17 residues. V was shortened by 6 bases and J by 4 bases, with 25 bases between the two germline ends. Per germline, CDR1 SNHLY and CDR2 FYNNEI. The CDR3 region has the DNA TGTGCCAGCAGCGTGGGGATGACCGCTTCCCCCACTTACGAGCAGTACTTC. Translated: CASSVGMTASPTYEQYF.

As for this clonotype: A much larger clone is a single base away; this may be a read error. The V call is TRBV7-2, the J call TRBJ2-7; maybe TRBD1 (5 bases). The CDR3 consists of 13 residues. Germline loops: CDR1 SGHTA, CDR2 FQGNSA. The ends were cut back, 3 bases at V and 3 bases at J, with 9 bases in the middle. CDR3 in DNA: TGTGCCAGCAGCTTTCCAGGGATCTACGAGCAGTACTTC. Protein product: CASSFPGIYEQYF.

There are many counts of this clonotype. The chain uses TRBV9 and TRBJ2-7, with 8 bases fitting TRBD1. Germline CDR1 SGDLS, CDR2 YYNGEE. With V trimmed by 5 bases and J by 1 base, 8 bases remained unmatched. The CDR3 runs to 15 residues. This CDR3 is CASSATGGPSYEQYF. The CDR3 region has the DNA TGTGCCAGCAGTGCCACAGGGGGGCCTTCCTACGAGCAGTACTTC.

The rearrangement joins TRBV19 to TRBJ2-5; no reliable D call. CDR1 and CDR2 from the germline V gene are LNHDA and SQIVND (reference sequence). The CDR3 spans 11 residues. V lost 9 bases, J lost 7 bases, and 12 bases lay in between. CDR3 DNA: TGTGCCAGGGTAACCCGGGCGACCCAGTACTTC. It is translated as CARVTRATQYF.

This clonotype was observed many times. This chain joins TRBV7-9 and TRBJ2-5; 7 bases fit TRBD1. The trim removed 5 bases at V and 0 bases at J, leaving 9 bases unmatched. CDR3 length: 16 residues. Per germline, CDR1 SEHNR and CDR2 FQNEAQ (reference sequence). The CDR3 DNA reads TGTGCCAGCAGCACTCGGGACAGAGAGTACCAAGAGACCCAGTACTTC. Its protein is CASSTRDREYQETQYF.

This clonotype was counted many times. The V and J genes are TRBV19 and TRBJ2-7; TRBD2 matches at 9 bases. With 8 bases clipped from V and 5 bases from J, the junction kept 4 bases outside the gene matches. This CDR3 is 12 amino acids long. From germline, CDR1 is LNHDA and CDR2 SQIVND (reference sequence). CDR3 region: CASAGGPNEQYF. DNA of the CDR3: TGTGCCAGTGCGGGGGGGCCCAACGAGCAGTACTTC.

This clonotype was recorded many times. V usage is TRBV29-1 and J usage is TRBJ1-2; D not resolved. Germline V gene data show CDR1 as SQVTM and CDR2 as ANQGSEA. Trimming took 3 bases from V and 8 from J, leaving 13 bases between them. The CDR3 runs to 12 residues. The CDR3 DNA is TGCAGCGTTGACCCCCAGGAGGAGGGCTACACCTTC. The encoded protein is CSVDPQEEGYTF.

The chain couples TRBV19 to TRBJ1-3, with D unclear. Trimming removed 5 bases from V and 5 bases from J, with 10 bases in between. Looked up from germline, CDR1 is LNHDA and CDR2 is SQIVND (reference sequence). The CDR3 is 13 amino acids. The CDR3: CASSPASRNTIYF. Here the CDR3 DNA reads TGTGCCAGTAGTCCTGCTAGCCGAAACACCATATATTTT.

This clonotype showed up just a few times. The rearrangement uses TRBV5-1 and TRBJ2-2; D perhaps matches TRBD2 (6 bases). V was trimmed by 5 bases and J by 3 bases, leaving 14 bases between them. CDR1 and CDR2 from the germline V gene are SGHRS and YFSETQ. This CDR3 is 15 amino acids long. This CDR3 is CASSIGGTYTGELFF. The CDR3 bases are TGCGCCAGCAGTATAGGCGGGACCTACACCGGGGAGCTGTTTTTT.

The table lists this clonotype with a count of one. The rearrangement joins TRBV29-1 to TRBJ2-2; TRBD1 matches at 11 bases. Trimming removed 4 bases from V and 5 bases from J; junction bases left unmatched: 6. The CDR3 spans 15 residues. The V gene's germline CDR1 is SQVTM and CDR2 ANQGSEA. The CDR3 sequence is CSVAGQGARTGELFF. CDR3 in DNA: TGCAGCGTTGCCGGACAGGGGGCGCGAACCGGGGAGCTGTTTTTT.

The J gene is TRBJ1-5, the V gene TRBV20-1, with D perhaps matching TRBD1 (5 bases). Trimming took off 7 bases at V and 5 bases at J, with 12 bases between the two ends. Germline lookup yields CDR1 DFQATT and CDR2 SNEGSKA (reference sequence). The CDR3 length is 12 residues. The CDR3 loop is CSVGDDYQPQHF. The CDR3 DNA is TGCAGTGTCGGGGACGATTATCAGCCCCAGCATTTT.

This chain connects TRBV7-9 to TRBJ2-6, with unresolved D. Trimming shortened V by 6 bases and J by 0 bases, and 12 bases separated the two germline ends. Per the germline V gene, CDR1 is SEHNR and CDR2 is FQNEAQ (reference sequence). The CDR3 is 16 amino acids. Here the CDR3 reads CASSWNSFSGANVLTF. In DNA, the CDR3 is TGTGCCAGCAGTTGGAATTCCTTCTCTGGGGCCAACGTCCTGACTTTC. Looking up the rest from reference TRBV7-9 and TRBJ2-6 gives the full variable domain: DTGVSQNPRHKITKRGQNVTFRCDPISEHNRLYWYRQTLGQGPEFLTYFQNEAQLEKSRLLSDRFSAERPKGSFSTLEIQRTEQGDSAMYLCASSWNSFSGANVLTFGAGSRLTVL.

This sequence joins TRBV6-1 and TRBJ1-1; tentative D call: TRBD1 (5 bases). V dropped 7 bases and J dropped 7 bases, with 16 bases sitting between them. CDR3 length: 13 residues. Germline V gene lookup returns CDR1 MNHNS and CDR2 SASEGT. This CDR3 reads CASIVASGIEAFF. CDR3 bases: TGTGCCAGCATCGTGGCATCAGGGATTGAAGCTTTCTTT.

This clonotype was seen only a few times. The gene calls are TRBV4-1 and TRBJ2-7; TRBD1 or TRBD2 may be the D gene (6 bases each). V lost 0 bases and J 7 bases, leaving 13 bases between the germline ends. Germline V gene data show CDR1 as MGHRA and CDR2 as YSYEKL. The CDR3 covers 14 residues. CDR3: CASSQEGGALEQYF. Here the CDR3 DNA reads TGCGCCAGCAGCCAAGAGGGGGGCGCCTTGGAGCAGTACTTC.

With regard to this clonotype: One end of the junction varies from germline; a read error may be responsible. J is TRBJ2-5 and V is TRBV10-3; D possibly uses TRBD1 or TRBD2 (5 bases each). The CDR3 is 16 residues long. Germline CDR1 reads ENHRY; CDR2 reads SYGVKD. In DNA, the CDR3 is TGTGCCAGCAGTTACCCGGGACGCAACCTCCAAGAGACCCAGTACTTC. Translated, it gives CASSYPGRNLQETQYF.

This clonotype has more than one count but fewer than ten. The V call is TRBV9, the J call TRBJ2-2; 11 bases align to TRBD2. The CDR3 runs to 16 residues. The germline V gene encodes CDR1 SGDLS and CDR2 YYNGEE. V was clipped by 4 bases and J by 7 bases; unmatched bases: 9. The CDR3 loop is CASSISGRAINGELFF. The CDR3 region has the DNA TGTGCCAGCAGCATTAGCGGGAGGGCCATTAACGGGGAGCTGTTTTTT.

This clonotype was counted ten times or more. The chain carries TRBV15 and TRBJ2-7; a possible D gene is TRBD1 (5 bases). V was clipped by 0 bases and J by 0 bases, with 9 bases between them. Germline V CDR1 and CDR2: LNHNV, YYDKDF (reference sequence). The CDR3 length is 15 residues. The CDR3 sequence: CATSRDRATSYEQYF. The CDR3 DNA reads as TGTGCCACCAGCAGAGACAGGGCAACCTCCTACGAGCAGTACTTC. Combining the CDR3 with reference TRBV15 and TRBJ2-7 gives the whole variable domain DAMVIQNPRYQVTQFGKPVTLSCSQTLNHNVMYWYQQKSSQAPKLLFHYYDKDFNNEADTPDNFQSRRPNTSFCFLDIRSPGLGDTAMYLCATSRDRATSYEQYFGPGTRLTVT.

The chain carries TRBV7-6 and TRBJ2-3; D is unresolved. From germline, CDR1 is SGHVS and CDR2 FNYEAQ. V shed 1 base and J shed 2 bases, with 10 bases lying between them. The CDR3 sequence is 15 residues long. CDR3 DNA: TGTGCCAGCAGCTTAGAGGCGGTAGCCACAGATACGCAGTATTTT. Its protein product is CASSLEAVATDTQYF.

This clonotype was recorded at least ten times. The chain recombines TRBV10-2 with TRBJ1-1; tentatively, D is TRBD1 (6 bases). Between the trimmed V and J ends, which lost 8 bases and 0 bases, there was a span of 13 bases. Germline lookup yields CDR1 WSHSY and CDR2 SAAADI. The CDR3 runs 14 residues. CDR3 coding DNA: TGCGCCAGCTTGGCAGGGGCCCTGAACACTGAAGCTTTCTTT. Translating gives CASLAGALNTEAFF.

This clonotype occurred a few times. J is TRBJ2-7 and V is TRBV2; D is perhaps TRBD1 (6 bases). V lost 6 bases and J lost 7, with 22 bases in between. The V gene's germline CDR1 is SNHLY and CDR2 FYNNEI. The CDR3 sequence is 15 residues long. For the CDR3, the DNA is TGTGCCAGCAGCCAAGGTCCGACAGGATCCCAAGAGCAGTACTTC. Translation gives CASSQGPTGSQEQYF. Supplemented by reference TRBV2 and TRBJ2-7, the full variable domain reads EPEVTQTPSHQVTQMGQEVILRCVPISNHLYFYWYRQILGQKVEFLVSFYNNEISEKSEIFDDQFSVERPDGSNFTLKIRSTKLEDSAMYFCASSQGPTGSQEQYFGPGTRLTVT.

The table lists this clonotype with a few counts. This rearrangement joins TRBV20-1 to TRBJ2-2, with D unresolved. CDR3 length equals 13 residues. In germline, CDR1 is DFQATT, CDR2 SNEGSKA (reference sequence). V lost 2 bases and J lost 3, with 7 bases in between. The CDR3 DNA reads TGCAGTGCTAGAAGGGCAGACACCGGGGAGCTGTTTTTT. It codes for CSARRADTGELFF.

This clonotype was recorded many times. This chain connects TRBV5-1 to TRBJ1-1; D is uncertain. The CDR3 length is 11 residues. Germline V gene lookup returns CDR1 SGHRS and CDR2 YFSETQ. V lost 7 bases, J lost 8 bases, and 12 bases lay in between. CDR3 sequence: CASSARGEAFF. CDR3 bases: TGCGCCAGCTCGGCACGGGGAGAAGCTTTCTTT.

This clonotype was observed a few times. The rearrangement links TRBV7-9 to TRBJ1-4; D is ambiguous. The V and J ends lost 5 bases and 5 bases respectively, with 18 bases between them. Per the germline V gene, CDR1 is SEHNR and CDR2 is FQNEAQ (reference sequence). CDR3 length: 16 residues. CDR3 loop: CASSTFPYEKNEKLFF. DNA of the CDR3: TGTGCCAGCAGCACTTTCCCCTACGAGAAGAATGAAAAACTGTTTTTT. Full variable domain (remainder filled in from reference TRBV7-9 and TRBJ1-4): DTGVSQNPRHKITKRGQNVTFRCDPISEHNRLYWYRQTLGQGPEFLTYFQNEAQLEKSRLLSDRFSAERPKGSFSTLEIQRTEQGDSAMYLCASSTFPYEKNEKLFFGSGTQLSVL.